This is a list of T cell receptor beta chains from one sample in a study of blood T cell repertoires in COVID-19. The assay was immunoSEQ multiplex PCR, and TCRdb's table has in-frame clones only and misses some. The sample records 160,000 or so clones, approximately 95% being singletons. The sequenced sample was peripheral blood. These receptors were collected from a woman aged 55-69 years with COVID-19, enrolled during active disease. Each CDR3 is given with its conserved first and last residue. A D gene is named only where the DNA matches it firmly. A clone size is listed for some rows: how often the clone was seen (once, few, many), or a class if it is expanded.

CASRDRVDEKLFF	TGTGCCAGCAGAGACAGGGTTGATGAAAAACTGTTTTTT	NA	TRBJ1-4	TRBD1	TRBV6-5
CASSSGQGRQILNEQFF	TGTGCCAGCAGCTCCGGACAGGGACGGCAGATCCTTAATGAGCAGTTCTTC	NA	TRBJ2-1	TRBD1	TRBV13
CASSLQETQYF	TGCGCCAGCAGCCTCCAAGAGACCCAGTACTTC	NA	TRBJ2-5	NA	TRBV5-1
CASSQEWGGIYEQYF	TGTGCCAGCAGCCAAGAGTGGGGGGGGATCTACGAGCAGTACTTC	NA	TRBJ2-7	TRBD2	TRBV4-2
CASSFADTQYF	TGTGCCAGCAGCTTCGCAGATACGCAGTATTTT	NA	TRBJ2-3	NA	TRBV7-6
CASKYARQDTEAFF	TGTGCCAGTAAGTACGCAAGACAGGACACTGAAGCTTTCTTT	NA	TRBJ1-1	NA	TRBV19
CAISDPGTDSPYEQYF	TGTGCCATCAGTGATCCGGGGACAGATTCTCCCTACGAGCAGTACTTC	once	TRBJ2-7	TRBD1	TRBV10-3
CASSWVGGDNEQFF	TGTGCCAGCAGCTGGGTTGGAGGCGACAATGAGCAGTTCTTC	NA	TRBJ2-1	NA	TRBV7-2
CASRFLDSTFPLSSGYTF	TGCGCCAGCAGGTTTTTGGACTCAACTTTCCCTCTATCTTCGGGCTACACCTTC	NA	TRBJ1-2	NA	TRBV5-1
CASSPRQGNSNQPQHF	TGTGCCAGTAGTCCTCGACAGGGAAATAGCAATCAGCCCCAGCATTTT	NA	TRBJ1-5	TRBD1	TRBV19
CASSILRNTEAFF	TGTGCCAGTAGTATACTACGGAACACTGAAGCTTTCTTT	NA	TRBJ1-1	NA	TRBV19
CAWSDGGTQYF	TGTGCCTGGAGTGACGGGGGGACCCAGTACTTC	NA	TRBJ2-5	NA	TRBV30
CASSTGTSGGYPQETQYF	TGTGCCAGTAGTACCGGGACTAGCGGGGGGTACCCACAAGAGACCCAGTACTTC	NA	TRBJ2-5	TRBD2	TRBV19
CASSTGQGAYNEQFF	TGTGCCAGCAGTACCGGACAGGGGGCCTACAATGAGCAGTTCTTC	NA	TRBJ2-1	TRBD1	TRBV2
CASSPPEGRYTDTQYF	TGTGCCAGCTCACCACCGGAGGGACGGTACACAGATACGCAGTATTTT	once	TRBJ2-3	NA	TRBV18
CASSYGGFMNTEAFF	TGTGCCAGCAGTTACGGCGGGTTCATGAACACTGAAGCTTTCTTT	once	TRBJ1-1	NA	TRBV6-5
CASSKLGIAAPYNEQFF	TGTGCCAGCAGCAAATTGGGTATAGCGGCACCCTACAATGAGCAGTTCTTC	NA	TRBJ2-1	NA	TRBV21-1
CASSQVGPPGGYGYTF	TGCGCCAGCAGCCAAGTCGGGCCCCCCGGGGGCTATGGCTACACCTTC	NA	TRBJ1-2	NA	TRBV4-1
CASSLVAVRTEAFF	TGTGCCAGCAGCTTAGTAGCGGTACGCACTGAAGCTTTCTTT	once	TRBJ1-1	NA	TRBV7-9
CASSTADRAEAFF	TGTGCCAGCTCAACCGCGGACAGGGCCGAAGCTTTCTTT	NA	TRBJ1-1	TRBD1	TRBV18
CASSQGTGAANTGELFF	TGTGCCAGCAGCCAAGGGACAGGGGCCGCGAACACCGGGGAGCTGTTTTTT	NA	TRBJ2-2	TRBD1	TRBV3-1/TRBV3-2
CASSLGGRGVYGYTF	TGTGCCAGCAGTTTAGGAGGCAGGGGGGTCTATGGCTACACCTTC	NA	TRBJ1-2	TRBD1	TRBV27
CASSLAAGGNGYTF	TGTGCCAGCAGCTTAGCGGCCGGGGGGAATGGCTACACCTTC	NA	TRBJ1-2	NA	TRBV7-9
CASSRQGSHTEAFF	TGCGCCAGCAGCCGACAGGGGTCTCACACTGAAGCTTTCTTT	NA	TRBJ1-1	TRBD1	TRBV5-1
CASRTGSEKLFF	TGTGCCAGTAGGACGGGGAGTGAAAAACTGTTTTTT	NA	TRBJ1-4	NA	TRBV19
CASSVGRVYGYTF	TGTGCCAGCAGTGTTGGCAGGGTTTATGGCTACACCTTC	NA	TRBJ1-2	NA	TRBV2
CASSQDSRSNQPQHF	TGCGCCAGCAGCCAAGATAGCCGCAGCAATCAGCCCCAGCATTTT	NA	TRBJ1-5	NA	TRBV4-3
CAWFRGPLDTEAFF	TGTGCCTGGTTCAGGGGGCCTTTGGACACTGAAGCTTTCTTT	NA	TRBJ1-1	TRBD1	TRBV30
CASSQERLSKNIQYF	TGTGCCAGCAGCCAAGAACGACTCTCCAAAAACATTCAGTACTTC	NA	TRBJ2-4	NA	TRBV3-1/TRBV3-2
CASTDYHNEQFF	TGTGCCAGCACGGACTACCACAATGAGCAGTTCTTC	NA	TRBJ2-1	NA	TRBV25-1
CAISLGQGDYGYTF	TGTGCCATCAGCCTGGGACAGGGGGACTATGGCTACACCTTC	NA	TRBJ1-2	TRBD1	TRBV10-3
CASSLTENTEAFF	TGTGCCAGCAGTCTTACAGAGAACACTGAAGCTTTCTTT	NA	TRBJ1-1	NA	TRBV6-2/TRBV6-3
CASRSGILELFF	TGTGCCAGCAGATCAGGCATTTTAGAGCTGTTTTTT	NA	TRBJ2-2	NA	TRBV2
CASSDRQGSEKLFF	TGTGCCAGTAGCGACAGACAGGGGAGTGAAAAACTGTTTTTT	NA	TRBJ1-4	TRBD1	TRBV19
CASSKTADRGAIRELFF	TGTGCCAGCAGCAAAACCGCGGACAGGGGTGCCATAAGGGAGCTGTTTTTT	NA	TRBJ2-2	TRBD1	TRBV7-8
CASSSQGGQMNTEAFF	TGTGCCAGTAGTTCCCAAGGAGGCCAGATGAACACTGAAGCTTTCTTT	NA	TRBJ1-1	NA	TRBV19